This TCR beta chain was observed in a study of blood T cells in healthy people across ages. Study in general: When template switching was applied, about one barcoded beta molecule was captured per two T cells. Overall study results and limits: PBMCs were not sorted, which prevented a conclusive comparison of naive versus antigen-experienced cells.

Per sample, a minimum of 7 million PBMCs were isolated. Notes on this clonotype: Its matching antigen is unknown.

For the second PCR, which ran for about 7 to 12 cycles, a sample-barcoded 5' primer and a J-beta primer mix were used. TCRdb analysed the 5' RACE reads with MiXCR anew, one entry per CDR3 protein. The sample comprises around 1,500,000 distinct CDR3 sequences, 28% of which are singletons, and about 7.7% rests with the top ten. The sequenced sample was blood. This TCR was sampled from a young woman in good health.

The CDR3 DNA reads TGTGCCAGCAGTCGAAATAGCGGGAGGCAAGAGACCCAGTACTTC. Translated, it gives CASSRNSGRQETQYF. The chain employs TRBV6-2 or TRBV6-3 and TRBJ2-5; TRBD2 matches 10 bases. CDR1 and CDR2 from the germline V gene are MNHEY and SVGEGT. The CDR3 has 15 amino acids. The V gene end was trimmed by 5 bases and the J gene end by 2 bases; junction bases not matched to a gene: 5.